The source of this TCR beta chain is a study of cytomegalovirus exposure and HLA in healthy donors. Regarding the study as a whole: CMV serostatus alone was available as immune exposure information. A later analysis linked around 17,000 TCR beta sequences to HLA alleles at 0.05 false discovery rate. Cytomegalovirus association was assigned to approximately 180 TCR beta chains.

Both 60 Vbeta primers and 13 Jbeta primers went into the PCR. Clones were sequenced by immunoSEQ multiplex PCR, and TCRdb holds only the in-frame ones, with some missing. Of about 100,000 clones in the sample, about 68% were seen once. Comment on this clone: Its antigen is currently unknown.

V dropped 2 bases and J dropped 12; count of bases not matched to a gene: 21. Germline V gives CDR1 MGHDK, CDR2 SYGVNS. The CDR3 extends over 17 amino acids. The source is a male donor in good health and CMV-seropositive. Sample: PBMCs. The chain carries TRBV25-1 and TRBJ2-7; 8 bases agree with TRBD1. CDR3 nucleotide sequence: TGTGCCAGCAGTGAACATAAGGCACAGGGGGTCTCCCACCACTTGTACTTC. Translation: CASSEHKAQGVSHHLYF.